The clone carrying this T cell receptor (beta chain) was observed at least ten times. Its antigen is unknown. TCRdb re-called the 5' RACE reads with MiXCR, one entry per CDR3 protein. The sample yields about 240,000 distinct CDR3 sequences, 6.9% seen once. This entry comes from a study of T cells after yellow fever vaccination. Background on the study: Researchers used SMART-Seq v4 Ultra Low Input to prepare fractions that had low cell numbers. Study observations and caveats: From the bulk population, abundant clonotypes could contaminate and appear within FACS-sorted repertoires.

The clonotype comes from a man aged 25-45 years who received the YFV17D yellow fever vaccine. Sequenced material: CD4+ T cells sorted from PBMCs, taken 15 days after the yellow fever booster vaccination.

The CDR3 sequence: CSVDQGGANVLTF. CDR3 in DNA: TGCAGCGTTGACCAAGGGGGGGCCAACGTCCTGACTTTC. The genes are TRBV29-1 and TRBJ2-6, with D uncertain. Per germline, CDR1 SQVTM and CDR2 ANQGSEA. The germline V and J ends were trimmed by 3 bases and 4 bases, with 7 bases remaining between them. The CDR3 consists of 13 residues.